This TCR beta chain was recorded in a study of T cell responses to AZD1222 COVID-19 vaccine. Study results and limitations: Close to half of all spike-specific TCRs reportedly target regions of the variants that are unmutated. Clonal diversity may have been underestimated, and the donors were mostly white British, with more females than males. Vaccine-related CD4 TCRs covered spike, predominating at 160-218 and 743-854.

With regard to this clone: The antigen is unknown.

Libraries were prepared by immunoSEQ multiplex PCR; TCRdb keeps only in-frame clonotypes and omits some of them. The repertoire holds about 180,000 clones, with 90% to 95% as singletons. Germline V gene data show CDR1 as MNHEY and CDR2 as SMNVEV (reference sequence). Trimming shortened V by 5 bases and J by 12 bases, and 16 bases separated the two germline ends. The CDR3 covers 12 residues. The source of this sequence is an adult who received the MenACWY meningococcal vaccine as a control. V is TRBV27 and J is TRBJ1-1; TRBD1 is a possible D gene (6 bases). The sample consisted of peripheral blood, taken 28 days after the second dose of the MenACWY control vaccine. The CDR3 DNA reads as TGTGCCAGCAGTCCCAGTGGGGGCGTCCCTTTCTTT. As protein: CASSPSGGVPFF.